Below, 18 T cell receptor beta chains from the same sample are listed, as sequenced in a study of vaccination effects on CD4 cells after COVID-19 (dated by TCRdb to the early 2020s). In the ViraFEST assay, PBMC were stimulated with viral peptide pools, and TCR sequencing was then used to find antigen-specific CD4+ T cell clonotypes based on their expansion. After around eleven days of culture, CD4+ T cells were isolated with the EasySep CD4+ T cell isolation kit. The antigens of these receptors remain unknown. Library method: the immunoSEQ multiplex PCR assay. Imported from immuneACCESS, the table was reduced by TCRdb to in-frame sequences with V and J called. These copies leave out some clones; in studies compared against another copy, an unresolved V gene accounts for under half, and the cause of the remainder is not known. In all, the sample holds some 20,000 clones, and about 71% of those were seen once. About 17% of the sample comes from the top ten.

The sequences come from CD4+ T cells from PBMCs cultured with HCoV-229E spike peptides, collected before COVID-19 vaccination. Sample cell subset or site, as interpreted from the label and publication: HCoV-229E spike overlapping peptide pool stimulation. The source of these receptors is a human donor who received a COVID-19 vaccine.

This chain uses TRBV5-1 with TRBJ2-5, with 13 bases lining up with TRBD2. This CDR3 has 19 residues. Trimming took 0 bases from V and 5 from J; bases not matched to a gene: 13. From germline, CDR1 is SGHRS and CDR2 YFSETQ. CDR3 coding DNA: TGCGCCAGCAGCTTGGCCCGGACTAGCGGGAGTCTCAGGTGGGAGACCCAGTACTTC. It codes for CASSLARTSGSLRWETQYF.

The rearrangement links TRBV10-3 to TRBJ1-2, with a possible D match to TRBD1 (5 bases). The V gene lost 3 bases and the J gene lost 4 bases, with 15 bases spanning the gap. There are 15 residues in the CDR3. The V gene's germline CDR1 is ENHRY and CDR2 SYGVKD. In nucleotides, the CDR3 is TGTGCCATCAGTGACATGGGGGGATCCGGCTATGGCTACACCTTC. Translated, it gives CAISDMGGSGYGYTF.

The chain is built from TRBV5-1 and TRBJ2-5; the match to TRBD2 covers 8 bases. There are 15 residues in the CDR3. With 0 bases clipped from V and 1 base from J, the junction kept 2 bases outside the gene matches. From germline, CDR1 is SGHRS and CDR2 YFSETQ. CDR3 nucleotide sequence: TGCGCCAGCAGCTTGGGAGCGGGGGTCCAAGAGACCCAGTACTTC. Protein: CASSLGAGVQETQYF. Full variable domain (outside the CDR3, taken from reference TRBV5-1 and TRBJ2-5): KAGVTQTPRYLIKTRGQQVTLSCSPISGHRSVSWYQQTPGQGLQFLFEYFSETQRNKGNFPGRFSGRQFSNSRSEMNVSTLELGDSALYLCASSLGAGVQETQYFGPGTRLLVL.

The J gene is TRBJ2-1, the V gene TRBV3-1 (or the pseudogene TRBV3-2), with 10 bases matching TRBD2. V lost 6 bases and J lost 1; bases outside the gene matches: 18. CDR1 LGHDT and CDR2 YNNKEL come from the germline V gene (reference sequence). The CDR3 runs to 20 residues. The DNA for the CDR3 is TGTGCCAGCAGGCCGACGTTAGCGGGGGGAGAGGCAGGGTCCTACAATGAGCAGTTCTTC. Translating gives CASRPTLAGGEAGSYNEQFF.

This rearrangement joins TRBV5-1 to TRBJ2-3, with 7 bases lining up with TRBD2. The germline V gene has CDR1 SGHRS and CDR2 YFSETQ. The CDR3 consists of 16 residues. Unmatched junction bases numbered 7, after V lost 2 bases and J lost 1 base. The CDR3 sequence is CASSFEASGGTDTQYF. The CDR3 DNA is TGCGCCAGCAGCTTCGAGGCTAGCGGAGGCACAGATACGCAGTATTTT.

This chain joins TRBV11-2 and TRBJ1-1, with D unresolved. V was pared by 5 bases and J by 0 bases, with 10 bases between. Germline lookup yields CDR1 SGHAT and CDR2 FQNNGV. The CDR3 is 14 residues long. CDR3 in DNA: TGTGCCAGCAGCCGTGACGGAATGAACACTGAAGCTTTCTTT. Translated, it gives CASSRDGMNTEAFF.

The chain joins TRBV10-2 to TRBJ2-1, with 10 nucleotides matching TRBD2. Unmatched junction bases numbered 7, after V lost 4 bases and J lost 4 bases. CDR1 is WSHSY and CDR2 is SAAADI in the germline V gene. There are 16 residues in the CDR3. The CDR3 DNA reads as TGCGCCAGCAGTGTAGCCCTAGCGGGAGATTACAATGAGCAGTTCTTC. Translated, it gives CASSVALAGDYNEQFF.

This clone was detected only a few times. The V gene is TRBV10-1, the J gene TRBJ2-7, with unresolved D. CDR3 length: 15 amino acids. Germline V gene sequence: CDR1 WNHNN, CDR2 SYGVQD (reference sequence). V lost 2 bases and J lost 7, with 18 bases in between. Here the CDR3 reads CASSETRRARGEQYF. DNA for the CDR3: TGCGCCAGCAGTGAGACACGAAGGGCTAGAGGAGAGCAGTACTTC.

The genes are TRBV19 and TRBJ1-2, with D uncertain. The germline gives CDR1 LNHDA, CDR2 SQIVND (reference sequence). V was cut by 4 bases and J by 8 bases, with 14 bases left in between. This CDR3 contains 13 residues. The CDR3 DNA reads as TGTGCCAGTAGTAATGGAAGGGAATGGGGCTACACCTTC. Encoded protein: CASSNGREWGYTF.

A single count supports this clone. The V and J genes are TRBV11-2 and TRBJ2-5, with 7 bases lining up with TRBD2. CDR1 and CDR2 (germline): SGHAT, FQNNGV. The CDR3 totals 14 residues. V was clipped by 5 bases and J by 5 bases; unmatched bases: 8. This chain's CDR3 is CASSAGTTSETQYF. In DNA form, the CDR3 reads TGTGCCAGCAGCGCCGGGACTACGTCGGAGACCCAGTACTTC.

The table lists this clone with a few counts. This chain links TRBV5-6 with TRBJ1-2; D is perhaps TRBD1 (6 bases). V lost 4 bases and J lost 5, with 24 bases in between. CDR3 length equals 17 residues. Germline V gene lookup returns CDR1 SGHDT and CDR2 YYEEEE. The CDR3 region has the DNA TGTGCCAGCAGCATCCCTGACGTGACAGGAGGACGGTATGGCTACACCTTC. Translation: CASSIPDVTGGRYGYTF.

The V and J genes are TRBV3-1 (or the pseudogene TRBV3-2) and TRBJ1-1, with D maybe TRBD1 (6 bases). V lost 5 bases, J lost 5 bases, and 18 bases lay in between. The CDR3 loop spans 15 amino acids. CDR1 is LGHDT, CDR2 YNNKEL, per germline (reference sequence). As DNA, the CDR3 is TGTGCCAGCAGCTCCGATTGGGGGGGGCAAACTGAAGCTTTCTTT. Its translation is CASSSDWGGQTEAFF.

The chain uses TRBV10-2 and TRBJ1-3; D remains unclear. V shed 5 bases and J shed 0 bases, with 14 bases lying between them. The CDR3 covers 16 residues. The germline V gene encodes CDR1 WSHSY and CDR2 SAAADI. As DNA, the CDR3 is TGCGCCAGCAGTTCTCTTGGCAGGACCTCTGGAAACACCATATATTTT. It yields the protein CASSSLGRTSGNTIYF.

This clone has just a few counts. CDR3 sequence: CASSRLTSGGSYEQYF. The CDR3 bases are TGTGCCAGCTCACGGTTGACTAGCGGGGGGTCCTACGAGCAGTACTTC. The rearrangement joins TRBV18 to TRBJ2-7, with TRBD2 identical over 13 bases. The CDR3 runs 16 residues. In germline, CDR1 is KGHSH, CDR2 LQKENI. J gave up 1 base and V 4 bases, and 4 bases lay outside the gene matches. The whole variable domain, remainder taken from reference TRBV18 and TRBJ2-7, is NAGVMQNPRHLVRRRGQEARLRCSPMKGHSHVYWYRQLPEEGLKFMVYLQKENIIDESGMPKERFSAEFPKEGPSILRIQQVVRGDSAAYFCASSRLTSGGSYEQYFGPGTRLTVT.

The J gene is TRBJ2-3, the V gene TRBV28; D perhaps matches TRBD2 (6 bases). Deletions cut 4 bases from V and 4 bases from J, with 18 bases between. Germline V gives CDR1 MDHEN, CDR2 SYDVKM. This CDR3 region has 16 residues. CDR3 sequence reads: CASSWGDYRLPDTQYF. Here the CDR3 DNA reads TGTGCCAGCAGTTGGGGGGATTACAGATTACCAGATACGCAGTATTTT.

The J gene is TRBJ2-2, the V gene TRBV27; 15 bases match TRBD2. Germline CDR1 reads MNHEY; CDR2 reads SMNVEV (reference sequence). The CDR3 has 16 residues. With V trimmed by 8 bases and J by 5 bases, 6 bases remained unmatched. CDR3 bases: TGTGCCAGCCTCCAAGGACTAGCGGGAGGGACCGGGGAGCTGTTTTTT. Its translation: CASLQGLAGGTGELFF.

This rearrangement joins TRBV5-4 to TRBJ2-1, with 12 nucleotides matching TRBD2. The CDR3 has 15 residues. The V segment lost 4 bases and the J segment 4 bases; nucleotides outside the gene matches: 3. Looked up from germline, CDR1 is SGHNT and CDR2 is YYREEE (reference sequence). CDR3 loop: CASSKTSGSYNEQFF. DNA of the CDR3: TGTGCCAGCAGCAAGACTAGCGGGAGTTACAATGAGCAGTTCTTC. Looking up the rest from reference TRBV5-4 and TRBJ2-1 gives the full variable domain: ETGVTQSPTHLIKTRGQQVTLRCSSQSGHNTVSWYQQALGQGPQFIFQYYREEENGRGNFPPRFSGLQFPNYSSELNVNALELDDSALYLCASSKTSGSYNEQFFGPGTRLTVL.

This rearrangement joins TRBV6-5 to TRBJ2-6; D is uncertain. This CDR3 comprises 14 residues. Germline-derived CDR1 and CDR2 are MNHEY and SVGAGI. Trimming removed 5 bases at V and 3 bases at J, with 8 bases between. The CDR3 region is CASSRNSGANVLTF. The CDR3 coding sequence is TGTGCCAGCAGTCGGAATAGTGGGGCCAACGTCCTGACTTTC.